A single sample gave rise to the 23 T cell receptor beta chains below, sequenced in a study of CD8+ T cells in alopecia areata. Regarding treatment: oral pan-JAK inhibitor, 5-10 mg twice daily. TCR sequencing used cDNA made by reverse transcription of extracted RNA. Profiling relied on immunoSEQ multiplex PCR, and the TCRdb table lists in-frame clones only, not all of them. The sample gives under 300,000 clones, about three fifths of which show up once; 0.93% is in the top ten. The source material was CD4+ T cells sorted from blood, sampled at roughly week 52, from a patient treated with tofacitinib. The receptors were sampled from a human donor with alopecia areata.

Regarding this clone: This likely comes from a read error, as the CDR3 has no conserved phenylalanine or tryptophan at its end. The chain uses TRBV7-2 and TRBJ1-1; 8 bases map to TRBD1. The germline CDR1 and CDR2 sequences are SGHTA and FQGNSA. Trimming removed 1 base from V and 11 bases from J; junction bases left unmatched: 3. This CDR3 spans 12 amino acids. The DNA for the CDR3 is TGTGCCAGCAGCTTAGAGGACAGGGTGGCTTTCCTT. Protein: CASSLEDRVAFL.

The chain couples TRBV29-1 to TRBJ2-7, with D tentatively TRBD1 (6 bases). Germline V lookup: CDR1 SQVTM, CDR2 ANQGSEA. V lost 1 base and J 7 bases, leaving 14 bases between the germline ends. The CDR3 contains 13 residues. DNA of the CDR3: TGCAGCGTTGAAGGTAGGGGGATTGTGGAGCAGTACTTC. This gives the protein CSVEGRGIVEQYF.

The rearrangement uses TRBV19 and TRBJ2-5; D is undetermined. CDR1 LNHDA and CDR2 SQIVND come from the germline V gene (reference sequence). The CDR3 has 12 amino acids. V lost 6 bases, J lost 7 bases, and 12 bases lay in between. The chain's CDR3 is CASSPLGGTQYF. The CDR3 DNA follows: TGTGCCAGTAGCCCCCTTGGCGGGACCCAGTACTTC.

V usage is TRBV7-8 and J usage is TRBJ2-5; unclear D gene. CDR3 size: 10 residues. The V gene's germline CDR1 is SGHVS and CDR2 FQNEAQ. Trimming pared 5 bases from V and 5 bases from J, leaving 3 bases between. This CDR3 reads CASSGETQYF. CDR3 DNA sequence: TGTGCCAGCAGCGGGGAGACCCAGTACTTC.

For this clone: The same CDR3 arises from other DNA sequences in this sample as well. The CDR3 loop is CASSELSYEQYF. CDR3 sequence (DNA): TGTGCCAGCAGTGAACTGTCTTACGAGCAGTACTTC. The rearrangement links TRBV2 to TRBJ2-7; D unresolved. This CDR3 is built from 12 residues. CDR1 SNHLY and CDR2 FYNNEI come from the germline V gene. Trimming removed 2 bases from V and 4 bases from J, with 6 bases in between.

J is TRBJ1-5 and V is TRBV10-3; 7 bases map to TRBD1. V was pared by 2 bases and J by 7 bases, with 5 bases of the junction left unmatched. Germline lookup yields CDR1 ENHRY and CDR2 SYGVKD. This CDR3 region has 14 residues. The CDR3 DNA reads as TGTGCCATCAGTGAGGCAGGGGGTGGACAGCCCCAGCATTTT. Translated, it gives CAISEAGGGQPQHF.

The V gene is TRBV6-5, the J gene TRBJ1-2, with 8 bases matching TRBD1. V lost 0 bases, J lost 2 bases, and 2 bases stayed unmatched. Germline assignment: CDR1 MNHEY and CDR2 SVGAGI. The CDR3 is 15 residues long. This chain's CDR3 is CASSYSGQDNYGYTF. Here the CDR3 DNA reads TGTGCCAGCAGTTACTCGGGACAGGACAACTATGGCTACACCTTC.

The chain links TRBV10-3 to TRBJ2-5; TRBD1 or TRBD2 may be the D gene (5 bases each). V was cut by 4 bases and J by 3 bases, with 9 bases left in between. Germline values: CDR1 ENHRY, CDR2 SYGVKD. The CDR3 sequence is 13 residues long. As DNA, the CDR3 is TGTGCCATCAGTGGGGACCCCGAAGAGACCCAGTACTTC. Residues: CAISGDPEETQYF.

This chain uses TRBV30 with TRBJ2-1; 11 bases are a match to TRBD2. Germline CDR1 GTSNPN, CDR2 SVGIG (reference sequence). Unmatched junction bases numbered 6, after V lost 5 bases and J lost 6 bases. There are 14 residues in the CDR3. The CDR3 sequence: CAWGPGTSGNEQFF. CDR3 DNA sequence: TGTGCCTGGGGACCCGGGACTAGCGGCAATGAGCAGTTCTTC.

This clone has a handful of counts. The J gene is TRBJ2-3, the V gene TRBV4-1, with D uncertain. The germline V gene has CDR1 MGHRA and CDR2 YSYEKL. The ends were cut back, 0 bases at V and 8 bases at J, with 9 bases in the middle. The CDR3 has 13 amino acids. The CDR3 loop is CASSQDREGTQYF. The DNA for the CDR3 is TGCGCCAGCAGCCAAGATCGTGAAGGTACGCAGTATTTT.

The genes are TRBV29-1 and TRBJ1-6; 10 positions agree with TRBD1. CDR3 length: 13 amino acids. Germline V gives CDR1 SQVTM, CDR2 ANQGSEA. V trimming: 7 bases; J trimming: 7 bases; junction bases outside the gene matches: 4. The CDR3 is CSAQDRGNSPLHF. CDR3 DNA sequence: TGCAGCGCACAGGACAGGGGGAATTCACCCCTCCACTTT.

The chain links TRBV29-1 to TRBJ1-2, with D uncertain. The CDR3 is 13 residues long. Germline V gene lookup returns CDR1 SQVTM and CDR2 ANQGSEA. V lost 6 bases and J 3 bases, leaving 14 bases between the germline ends. Here the CDR3 reads CSVIFGVDYGYTF. The CDR3 DNA is TGCAGCGTGATCTTCGGGGTAGACTATGGCTACACCTTC.

The gene calls are TRBV29-1 and TRBJ2-5; TRBD2 aligns across 7 bases. The V gene's germline CDR1 is SQVTM and CDR2 ANQGSEA. V was pared by 6 bases and J by 3 bases, with 4 bases of the junction left unmatched. The CDR3 covers 12 residues. CDR3: CSVYSGEETQYF. CDR3 in DNA: TGCAGCGTATACAGCGGGGAAGAGACCCAGTACTTC.

CDR3 residues: CASSQGRDRVFTEAFF. In DNA, the CDR3 is TGCGCCAGCAGCCAGGGGCGGGACAGGGTGTTCACTGAAGCTTTCTTT. The chain couples TRBV4-1 to TRBJ1-1, with 9 bases that match TRBD1. The ends lost 3 bases at V and 4 bases at J; junction bases unmatched: 9. This CDR3 region has 16 residues. CDR1 is MGHRA, CDR2 YSYEKL, per germline.

This chain uses TRBV6-6 with TRBJ1-4; no definite D call. Germline CDR1 reads MNHNY; CDR2 reads SVGAGI (reference sequence). V was clipped by 5 bases and J by 7 bases, with 5 bases between them. The CDR3 consists of 11 residues. The DNA for the CDR3 is TGTGCCAGCAGTCCCTTTGAAAAACTGTTTTTT. Protein: CASSPFEKLFF.

V is TRBV27 and J is TRBJ2-7; no clear D. CDR3 size: 14 residues. Trimming removed 6 bases from V and 3 bases from J, with 15 bases in between. Looked up from germline, CDR1 is MNHEY and CDR2 is SMNVEV (reference sequence). The CDR3 reads CASRGSGSFYEQYF. In DNA form, the CDR3 reads TGTGCCAGCAGAGGAAGTGGATCTTTCTACGAGCAGTACTTC.

CDR3 in amino acids: CASRGDRPSYNEQFF. The CDR3 DNA reads TGTGCCAGCAGAGGGGACAGGCCTTCCTACAATGAGCAGTTCTTC. The genes are TRBV6-1 and TRBJ2-1; 8 bases line up with TRBD1. Per germline, CDR1 MNHNS and CDR2 SASEGT. Trimming took 6 bases from V and 1 from J; bases not matched to a gene: 5. The CDR3 sequence is 15 residues long.

Only a few counts were recorded for this clone. CDR3 region: CSVGSFAGQETQYF. Written as DNA, the CDR3 is TGCAGCGTTGGTTCGTTCGCAGGGCAAGAGACCCAGTACTTC. The rearrangement joins TRBV29-1 to TRBJ2-5; maybe TRBD1 (5 bases). This CDR3 spans 14 amino acids. Germline CDR1 SQVTM, CDR2 ANQGSEA. The V and J ends lost 4 bases and 2 bases respectively, with 14 bases between them.

This clone was counted between two and nine times. The V and J genes are TRBV18 and TRBJ2-2, with D maybe TRBD2 (6 bases). The CDR3 is 17 amino acids. Germline V gene data show CDR1 as KGHSH and CDR2 as LQKENI. V lost 0 bases to trimming and J lost 3 bases, with 14 bases between them. The DNA for the CDR3 is TGTGCCAGCTCACCACCTGGCGTAGCGGACTACACCGGGGAGCTGTTTTTT. Its translation: CASSPPGVADYTGELFF.

The chain recombines TRBV6-5 with TRBJ2-1, with 9 bases lining up with TRBD2. The V segment lost 0 bases and the J segment 2 bases; nucleotides outside the gene matches: 2. CDR3 size: 16 residues. Per the germline V gene, CDR1 is MNHEY and CDR2 is SVGAGI. The CDR3 bases are TGTGCCAGCAGTTACTCAGGCGGGGGGGCCTACAATGAGCAGTTCTTC. This gives the protein CASSYSGGGAYNEQFF.

In its sample, this clone was seen once. A junction end diverges from the germline sequence, so it may reflect a read error. This chain connects TRBV27 to TRBJ2-5, with 8 nucleotides matching TRBD1. The CDR3 sequence is 14 residues long. Germline V gives CDR1 MNHEY, CDR2 SMNVEV (reference sequence). CDR3 bases: TGTGCCAGCGGGCGGACAGGGAACCAGGAGACCCAGTACTTC. Encoded protein: CASGRTGNQETQYF.

This clone has a count of ten or more. At one of its ends the junction is not consistent with the germline gene, which may arise from a read error. This chain links TRBV7-7 with TRBJ2-2; TRBD1 aligns across 8 bases. CDR3 length: 15 residues. Germline-derived CDR1 and CDR2 are SSHAT and FNYEAQ (reference sequence). The CDR3 DNA reads as TGTGCTAGCAGACCTGGACAGGGATATTCCGGGGAGCTGTTTTTT. The encoded protein is CASRPGQGYSGELFF.

V usage is TRBV29-1 and J usage is TRBJ2-7, with D perhaps assigned TRBD1 or TRBD2 (6 bases each). The CDR3 extends over 12 amino acids. V was cut by 7 bases and J by 4 bases, with 14 bases left in between. The germline V gene has CDR1 SQVTM and CDR2 ANQGSEA. The CDR3 nucleotides are TGCAGCGCAGGGGCGGGAAAGTACGAGCAGTACTTC. Amino acid sequence: CSAGAGKYEQYF.